Shown below are 31 T cell receptor beta chains from a single sample sequenced in a study of siplizumab effects on memory and regulatory T cells. Libraries were prepared by immunoSEQ multiplex PCR; TCRdb keeps only in-frame clonotypes and omits some of them. The sample includes about 100,000 clones, roughly 90% seen only once; the top ten take approximately 1.2%. The sequencing sample was made of CD4+ T cells sorted from blood. These receptors came from a human donor in good health.

The rearrangement uses TRBV14 and TRBJ1-1; the D gene is possibly TRBD1 (5 bases). Trimming cost V 1 base and J 4 bases, with 10 bases left between them. This CDR3 is 14 amino acids long. CDR1 is SGHDN and CDR2 is FVKESK in the germline V gene. Here the CDR3 DNA reads TGTGCCAGCAGCCAAGTGGTCGGGGGCACTGAAGCTTTCTTT. As protein: CASSQVVGGTEAFF.

This rearrangement joins TRBV7-3 to TRBJ2-1; the D gene is possibly TRBD2 (5 bases). V gave up 4 bases and J gave up 11 bases, with 15 bases separating them. CDR1 is SGHTA and CDR2 is FQGTGA in the germline V gene. The CDR3 has 13 amino acids. The CDR3, as DNA: TGTGCCAGCAGCTCCACTGCTCCGGGGAAGCAGTTCTTC. It encodes CASSSTAPGKQFF.

The chain joins TRBV5-8 to TRBJ1-1, with a weak D call TRBD1 (5 bases). Germline CDR1 and CDR2: SGHTS and YDEGEE. The ends were cut back, 3 bases at V and 5 bases at J, with 17 bases in the middle. This CDR3 is 15 amino acids long. CDR3 in DNA: TGTGCCAGCAGCTCCAGGGTTGCGTTCAGGACTGAAGCTTTCTTT. Amino acids: CASSSRVAFRTEAFF.

Of note for this clone: One end of the junction varies from germline; a read error may be responsible. V usage is TRBV4-1 and J usage is TRBJ2-1; 12 positions match TRBD2. This CDR3 is 15 amino acids long. CDR1 and CDR2 from the germline V gene are MGHRA and YSYEKL. The CDR3 coding sequence is TGCGCCAGCAGCCGCCCCACTAGCGGGAGGTGGGATCGGGTCTTC. Translated, it gives CASSRPTSGRWDRVF.

V usage is TRBV9 and J usage is TRBJ2-3; 12 positions match TRBD2. The CDR3 sequence is 16 residues long. Per the germline V gene, CDR1 is SGDLS and CDR2 is YYNGEE. V dropped 0 bases and J dropped 5; count of bases not matched to a gene: 4. The CDR3: CASSVGLAGVRDTQYF. DNA for the CDR3: TGTGCCAGCAGCGTAGGACTAGCGGGAGTTCGAGATACGCAGTATTTT.

The V gene is TRBV5-4, the J gene TRBJ1-2, with no clear D. The CDR3 sequence is 14 residues long. Between the trimmed V and J ends, which lost 7 bases and 4 bases, there was a span of 17 bases. Germline-derived CDR1 and CDR2 are SGHNT and YYREEE (reference sequence). The CDR3 is CASAPGPRFYGYTF. The CDR3 region has the DNA TGTGCCAGCGCCCCTGGCCCTCGTTTCTATGGCTACACCTTC.

This chain connects TRBV28 to TRBJ1-5, with 7 positions matching TRBD1. The V gene's germline CDR1 is MDHEN and CDR2 SYDVKM. This CDR3 has 13 residues. J was trimmed by 6 bases and V by 6 bases; bases with no gene match: 5. The CDR3: CASRLGGGQPQHF. The CDR3 coding sequence is TGTGCCAGCAGGTTAGGGGGCGGTCAGCCCCAGCATTTT.

The rearrangement links TRBV5-1 to TRBJ2-3; 12 bases are a match to TRBD2. The V segment lost 0 bases and the J segment 6 bases; nucleotides outside the gene matches: 5. Germline-derived CDR1 and CDR2 are SGHRS and YFSETQ. CDR3 length equals 16 residues. In DNA form, the CDR3 reads TGCGCCAGCAGCTTGGACCGACTAGCGGGAGAGGATACGCAGTATTTT. It specifies CASSLDRLAGEDTQYF.

The chain combines TRBV10-3 with TRBJ2-1; weak D call: TRBD2 (5 bases). CDR3 length: 14 amino acids. The V and J ends lost 5 bases and 2 bases respectively, with 10 bases between them. CDR1 ENHRY and CDR2 SYGVKD come from the germline V gene. DNA for the CDR3: TGTGCCATCAGTTGGGAGCCGACCTACAATGAGCAGTTCTTC. This codes for CAISWEPTYNEQFF.

The CDR3 is CASMVGGNSYEQYF. DNA of the CDR3: TGTGCCAGCATGGTGGGAGGTAACTCCTACGAGCAGTACTTC. The genes are TRBV28 and TRBJ2-7; possible D gene TRBD2, 6 bases. Between the trimmed V and J ends, which lost 7 bases and 0 bases, there was a span of 13 bases. The CDR3 is 14 residues long. Germline lookup yields CDR1 MDHEN and CDR2 SYDVKM. The full variable domain, rest sourced from reference TRBV28 and TRBJ2-7, is DVKVTQSSRYLVKRTGEKVFLECVQDMDHENMFWYRQDPGLGLRLIYFSYDVKMKEKGDIPEGYSVSREKKERFSLILESASTNQTSMYLCASMVGGNSYEQYFGPGTRLTVT.

The V and J genes are TRBV7-2 and TRBJ2-1; TRBD1 is a possible D gene (7 bases). This CDR3 has 16 residues. Germline V gene data show CDR1 as SGHTA and CDR2 as FQGNSA. V was shortened by 4 bases and J by 5 bases, with 18 bases between the two germline ends. The CDR3 region has the DNA TGTGCCAGCAGCTACAGGGGCTGGGCGGGGAACAATGAGCAGTTCTTC. Protein sequence: CASSYRGWAGNNEQFF.

The CDR3 spells CASSLGMEQYF. The DNA of the CDR3 is TGTGCCAGCAGCTTGGGGATGGAGCAGTACTTC. The rearrangement uses TRBV7-2 and TRBJ2-7; D is undetermined. Germline values: CDR1 SGHTA, CDR2 FQGNSA. Trimming stripped 3 bases from V and 7 bases from J, with 7 bases between. This CDR3 spans 11 amino acids. Together with reference TRBV7-2 and TRBJ2-7, the CDR3 gives the full variable domain: GAGVSQSPSNKVTEKGKDVELRCDPISGHTALYWYRQSLGQGLEFLIYFQGNSAPDKSGLPSDRFSAERTGGSVSTLTIQRTQQEDSAVYLCASSLGMEQYFGPGTRLTVT.

The chain links TRBV28 to TRBJ2-3; 8 bases line up with TRBD2. Losses at the gene ends were 7 bases for V and 6 bases for J; bases not matched to a gene: 6. This CDR3 has 13 residues. Per the germline V gene, CDR1 is MDHEN and CDR2 is SYDVKM. CDR3 bases: TGTGCCAGCAAGGGGACTAGGGTCGATACGCAGTATTTT. Protein: CASKGTRVDTQYF.

The chain joins TRBV7-3 to TRBJ1-5; maybe TRBD1 (5 bases). V was trimmed by 5 bases and J by 2 bases, leaving 7 bases between them. Looked up from germline, CDR1 is SGHTA and CDR2 is FQGTGA. The CDR3 contains 13 residues. The CDR3 DNA reads as TGTGCCAGCAGCCGGGACGGCAATCAGCCCCAGCATTTT. Protein product: CASSRDGNQPQHF.

This sequence joins TRBV28 and TRBJ2-1, with 10 positions matching TRBD2. Germline trimming cut 5 bases from V and 3 bases from J; bases unmatched to any gene: 13. The CDR3 length is 18 residues. CDR1 and CDR2 (germline): MDHEN, SYDVKM. The CDR3 protein is CASSPREGTSGNYNEQFF. CDR3 in DNA: TGTGCCAGCAGTCCTCGGGAGGGAACTAGCGGGAACTACAATGAGCAGTTCTTC.

V is TRBV18 and J is TRBJ2-7; 8 bases align to TRBD1. Germline V gives CDR1 KGHSH, CDR2 LQKENI. This CDR3 has 13 amino acids. Trimming cost V 3 bases and J 7 bases; bases outside gene matches: 5. Written as DNA, the CDR3 is TGTGCCAGCTCACCGCAACAGGGGGATGAGCAGTACTTC. It translates to CASSPQQGDEQYF.

The CDR3 here is CASSSTLASQETQYF. The CDR3 DNA follows: TGTGCCAGCAGCTCAACTCTAGCATCCCAAGAGACCCAGTACTTC. V usage is TRBV7-3 and J usage is TRBJ2-5; TRBD2 might be the D (5 bases). The V gene lost 4 bases and the J gene lost 1 base, with 13 bases spanning the gap. The germline V gene encodes CDR1 SGHTA and CDR2 FQGTGA. The CDR3 extends over 15 amino acids.

The genes are TRBV18 and TRBJ2-1; TRBD2 matches at 10 bases. V shed 6 bases and J 7 bases; nucleotides not matched to a gene: 15. The CDR3 totals 17 residues. Germline assignment: CDR1 KGHSH and CDR2 LQKENI. As DNA, the CDR3 is TGTGCCAGCTCTCCGACTAGCGGGCCTACGGGAGGGAATGAGCAGTTCTTC. It encodes CASSPTSGPTGGNEQFF.

The chain is built from TRBV13 and TRBJ1-2, with no clear D. V was pared by 0 bases and J by 8 bases, with 7 bases between. Germline CDR1 is PRHDT and CDR2 is FYEKMQ (reference sequence). The length of the CDR3 is 12 residues. The CDR3 reads CASSLGLGGYTF. The CDR3 DNA reads TGTGCCAGCAGCTTAGGCCTCGGGGGCTACACCTTC.

The CDR3 sequence is CATSRFKSGSWNEQFF. The DNA for the CDR3 is TGTGCCACCAGCAGATTTAAAAGCGGGAGCTGGAATGAGCAGTTCTTC. V usage is TRBV15 and J usage is TRBJ2-1; 8 nucleotides align to TRBD2. This CDR3 is built from 16 residues. Germline loops: CDR1 LNHNV, CDR2 YYDKDF (reference sequence). The ends lost 2 bases at V and 7 bases at J; junction bases unmatched: 10.

This chain uses TRBV27 with TRBJ1-6; D gene unclear. V lost 7 bases and J 4 bases, leaving 14 bases between the germline ends. Per the germline V gene, CDR1 is MNHEY and CDR2 is SMNVEV (reference sequence). The CDR3 spans 15 residues. The CDR3 DNA is TGTGCCAGCATGGGCAAAAACCTTTATAATTCACCCCTCCACTTT. Translating gives CASMGKNLYNSPLHF.

The rearrangement links TRBV5-1 to TRBJ2-7, with 8 nucleotides matching TRBD1. Germline loops: CDR1 SGHRS, CDR2 YFSETQ. The CDR3 runs 15 residues. The trim removed 4 bases at V and 4 bases at J, leaving 10 bases unmatched. CDR3 in DNA: TGCGCCAGCAGCGAGGACAGGGTGGCCCGTTACGAGCAGTACTTC. Translated: CASSEDRVARYEQYF. Drawing the rest from reference TRBV5-1 and TRBJ2-7, the complete variable domain is KAGVTQTPRYLIKTRGQQVTLSCSPISGHRSVSWYQQTPGQGLQFLFEYFSETQRNKGNFPGRFSGRQFSNSRSEMNVSTLELGDSALYLCASSEDRVARYEQYFGPGTRLTVT.

The J gene is TRBJ2-7, the V gene TRBV27; D possibly matches TRBD1 or TRBD2 (5 bases each). CDR3 length: 13 amino acids. V was cut by 6 bases and J by 1 base, with 10 bases left in between. Germline V CDR1 and CDR2: MNHEY, SMNVEV (reference sequence). CDR3 amino acids: CASRRGLSYEQYF. The DNA of the CDR3 is TGTGCCAGCAGGAGGGGCTTATCCTACGAGCAGTACTTC.

This CDR3 is CASSVSRGNEKLFF. In DNA, the CDR3 is TGTGCCAGCAGTGTGAGTCGGGGGAATGAAAAACTGTTTTTT. The genes are TRBV6-1 and TRBJ1-4; tentatively, D is TRBD1 (5 bases). The CDR3 is 14 amino acids. The germline CDR1 and CDR2 sequences are MNHNS and SASEGT. The ends were cut back, 4 bases at V and 5 bases at J, with 11 bases in the middle.

The rearrangement links TRBV27 to TRBJ2-3; 14 nucleotides match TRBD2. CDR1 is MNHEY, CDR2 SMNVEV, per germline (reference sequence). The V segment lost 6 bases and the J segment 6 bases; nucleotides outside the gene matches: 17. The CDR3 is made up of 19 amino acids. The CDR3 coding sequence is TGTGCCAGCAGAGAGACTAGCGGGAGGGCCTATTTTTTCGTGGATACGCAGTATTTT. This encodes CASRETSGRAYFFVDTQYF.

V and J are TRBV7-8 and TRBJ2-5, with 7 positions matching TRBD1. The CDR3 covers 15 residues. Germline V CDR1 and CDR2: SGHVS, FQNEAQ. Losses at the gene ends were 2 bases for V and 2 bases for J; bases not matched to a gene: 5. Written as DNA, the CDR3 is TGTGCCAGCAGCTTAAAAAGGACAGGTCAAGAGACCCAGTACTTC. Translated: CASSLKRTGQETQYF.

This rearrangement joins TRBV27 to TRBJ1-6, with 8 bases aligning to TRBD1. The length of the CDR3 is 16 residues. V shed 3 bases, J shed 7 bases, and the junction held 8 bases outside the gene matches. Germline assignment: CDR1 MNHEY and CDR2 SMNVEV (reference sequence). CDR3 DNA: TGTGCCAGCAGTTTCCGATGGACAGGGAGGAATTCACCCCTCCACTTT. Translation: CASSFRWTGRNSPLHF.

This chain connects TRBV4-1 to TRBJ2-3, with 8 bases lining up with TRBD2. J was trimmed by 4 bases and V by 7 bases; bases with no gene match: 10. The germline gives CDR1 MGHRA, CDR2 YSYEKL. This CDR3 has 15 amino acids. The DNA of the CDR3 is TGCGCCAGCATCGCCAGCGGGAGTTTCTCAGATACGCAGTATTTT. This translates into CASIASGSFSDTQYF.

The chain carries TRBV29-1 and TRBJ1-1; maybe TRBD1 (5 bases). Trimming shortened V by 5 bases and J by 1 base, and 11 bases separated the two germline ends. The germline CDR1 and CDR2 sequences are SQVTM and ANQGSEA. This CDR3 comprises 13 residues. Here the CDR3 reads CSVCWGGNTEAFF. DNA of the CDR3: TGCAGCGTTTGCTGGGGGGGGAACACTGAAGCTTTCTTT.

This chain connects TRBV6-5 to TRBJ1-2; D is unclear. Germline assignment: CDR1 MNHEY and CDR2 SVGAGI. CDR3 length: 14 amino acids. The germline V and J ends were trimmed by 0 bases and 7 bases, with 12 bases remaining between them. CDR3 sequence reads: CASSYSGLVAGYTF. CDR3 DNA: TGTGCCAGCAGTTACTCAGGACTTGTAGCTGGCTACACCTTC.

The genes are TRBV14 and TRBJ2-3, with 8 positions matching TRBD1. The V segment lost 4 bases and the J segment 6 bases; nucleotides outside the gene matches: 3. There are 13 residues in the CDR3. CDR1 and CDR2 (germline): SGHDN, FVKESK. This chain's CDR3 is CASSLQGADTQYF. Here the CDR3 DNA reads TGTGCCAGCAGCCTGCAGGGGGCGGATACGCAGTATTTT.